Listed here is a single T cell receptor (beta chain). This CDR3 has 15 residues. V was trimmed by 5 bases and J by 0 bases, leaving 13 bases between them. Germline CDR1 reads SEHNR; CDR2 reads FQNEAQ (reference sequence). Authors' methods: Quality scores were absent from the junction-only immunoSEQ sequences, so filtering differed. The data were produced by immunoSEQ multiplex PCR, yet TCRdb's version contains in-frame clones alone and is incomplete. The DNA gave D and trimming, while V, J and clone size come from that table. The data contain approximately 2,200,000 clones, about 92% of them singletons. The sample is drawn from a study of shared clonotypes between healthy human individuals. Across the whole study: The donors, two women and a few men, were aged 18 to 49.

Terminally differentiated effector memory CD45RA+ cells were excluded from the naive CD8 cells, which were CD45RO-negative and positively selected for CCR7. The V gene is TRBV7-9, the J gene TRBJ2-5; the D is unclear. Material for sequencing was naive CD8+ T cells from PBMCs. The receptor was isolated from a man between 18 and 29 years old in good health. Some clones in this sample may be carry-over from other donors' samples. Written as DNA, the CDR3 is TGTGCCAGCAGCCCTAGTTTCAGGTACCAAGAGACCCAGTACTTC. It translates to CASSPSFRYQETQYF.